This TCR beta chain was retrieved from a study of T cell changes during pregnancy in multiple sclerosis. Some clones are missing from TCRdb's copy, which holds only in-frame ones; the method was immunoSEQ multiplex PCR. The sample holds some 37,000 clones, approximately 92% seen once. This clonotype was obtained from a female donor with multiple sclerosis, enrolled in a pregnancy study. Material: PBMCs (not recorded whether the cells were cultured).

CDR3 sequence reads: CASTWAGEGYTF. The CDR3 bases are TGTGCCAGCACCTGGGCAGGGGAGGGCTACACCTTC. The chain has TRBV6-6 and TRBJ1-2; D is perhaps TRBD1 (6 bases). Trimming took 7 bases from V and 8 from J, leaving 14 bases between them. CDR1 is MNHNY and CDR2 is SVGAGI in the germline V gene (reference sequence). This CDR3 has 12 amino acids.